Below are 17 T cell receptor beta chains sequenced from a single sample in a study of T cells after yellow fever vaccination. TCRdb itself ran the 5' RACE reads through MiXCR, one entry per CDR3 protein. The sample holds under 600,000 distinct CDR3 sequences; roughly 12% are singletons and the top ten take around an eighth. The sample in question was PBMCs, obtained on the day of the yellow fever booster vaccination. The receptors shown here come from a man between 25 and 39 years old who received the YFV17D yellow fever vaccine.

This clonotype was seen repeatedly, ten times or more. This rearrangement joins TRBV11-2 to TRBJ2-7, with 7 bases that match TRBD2. The CDR3 runs to 17 residues. V was pared by 6 bases and J by 0 bases, with 14 bases of the junction left unmatched. Germline lookup yields CDR1 SGHAT and CDR2 FQNNGV. Here the CDR3 DNA reads TGTGCCAGCAGACCTAGTCTAGCGGAGCCCTCCTCCTACGAGCAGTACTTC. This gives the protein CASRPSLAEPSSYEQYF.

This clonotype came up many times. The V and J genes are TRBV5-5 and TRBJ2-1; TRBD1 agrees at 8 bases. The CDR3 extends over 14 amino acids. Unmatched junction bases numbered 8, after V lost 3 bases and J lost 9 bases. In germline, CDR1 is SGHKS, CDR2 YYEKEE (reference sequence). In DNA form, the CDR3 reads TGTGCCAGCAGCTGGGGGACAGGCGGGCTTGAGCAGTTCTTC. Encoded protein: CASSWGTGGLEQFF.

This clonotype appeared a few times. The chain couples TRBV27 to TRBJ1-1; D call uncertain. Germline V gives CDR1 MNHEY, CDR2 SMNVEV (reference sequence). This CDR3 spans 14 amino acids. Trimming removed 4 bases at V and 0 bases at J, with 9 bases between. The CDR3 protein is CASSSDGMNTEAFF. For the CDR3, the DNA is TGTGCCAGCAGTTCGGACGGCATGAACACTGAAGCTTTCTTT.

This clonotype occurred a few times. The J gene is TRBJ1-2, the V gene TRBV3-1, with D unresolved. The CDR3 runs 15 residues. V lost 3 bases, J lost 6 bases, and 17 bases lay in between. Germline values: CDR1 LGHDT, CDR2 YNNKEL (reference sequence). The CDR3: CASSHAAPSGDGYTF. The CDR3, as DNA: TGTGCCAGCAGCCATGCCGCACCCTCTGGGGATGGCTACACCTTC. The whole variable domain, remainder taken from reference TRBV3-1 and TRBJ1-2, is DTAVSQTPKYLVTQMGNDKSIKCEQNLGHDTMYWYKQDSKKFLKIMFSYNNKELIINETVPNRFSPKSPDKAHLNLHINSLELGDSAVYFCASSHAAPSGDGYTFGSGTRLTVV.

V usage is TRBV6-2 or TRBV6-3 and J usage is TRBJ2-2, with TRBD1 matching over 7 bases. CDR3 size: 15 residues. CDR1 MNHEY and CDR2 SVGEGT come from the germline V gene. Losses at the gene ends were 6 bases for V and 5 bases for J; bases not matched to a gene: 9. The CDR3: CASSSPGQLTGELFF. The CDR3 region has the DNA TGTGCCAGCAGCTCTCCGGGACAGTTGACCGGGGAGCTGTTTTTT.

The sample holds a few counts of this clonotype. This chain joins TRBV4-3 and TRBJ1-3, with D hard to call. Trimming pared 0 bases from V and 4 bases from J, leaving 13 bases between. The V gene's germline CDR1 is LGHNA and CDR2 YSLEER. This CDR3 region has 16 residues. The CDR3 nucleotides read TGCGCCAGCAGCCAAGACCAACACTTGAGGGGAAACACCATATATTTT. Its translation: CASSQDQHLRGNTIYF.

This clonotype appeared a few times. The V gene is TRBV4-3, the J gene TRBJ2-7; 13 bases match TRBD2. CDR1 and CDR2 (germline): LGHNA, YSLEER. Trimming took 0 bases from V and 4 from J; bases not matched to a gene: 12. The CDR3 is 19 residues long. CDR3 in DNA: TGCGCCAGCAGCCAAGATGGACTAGCGGGAGCCGGAGAGTCTTACGAGCAGTACTTC. Amino acids: CASSQDGLAGAGESYEQYF.

The rearrangement uses TRBV11-1 and TRBJ2-7; unclear D gene. Per germline, CDR1 SGHAT and CDR2 FQDESV (reference sequence). The V gene lost 4 bases and the J gene lost 2 bases, with 6 bases spanning the gap. This CDR3 is 12 amino acids long. CDR3: CASSYAAYEQYF. The DNA for the CDR3 is TGTGCCAGCAGCTATGCGGCCTACGAGCAGTACTTC.

Concerning this clonotype: Mismatch with germline at one junction end may stem from a read error. The chain joins TRBV6-2 or TRBV6-3 to TRBJ2-1, with D maybe TRBD1 (7 bases). Germline assignment: CDR1 MNHEY and CDR2 SVGEGT. This CDR3 has 12 residues. This CDR3 reads CASSFGGGKMLF. The DNA of the CDR3 is TGTGCCAGCAGTTTCGGAGGGGGCAAAATGCTCTTC.

The chain combines TRBV28 with TRBJ1-2; D unresolved. Germline V gene lookup returns CDR1 MDHEN and CDR2 SYDVKM. The CDR3 length is 11 residues. Between the trimmed V and J ends, which lost 8 bases and 4 bases, there was a span of 8 bases. The CDR3: CASYATYGYTF. CDR3 DNA: TGTGCCAGCTACGCGACCTATGGCTACACCTTC.

The sample holds a few counts of this clonotype. The chain uses TRBV29-1 and TRBJ1-5, with a tentative D call TRBD1 (5 bases). Per germline, CDR1 SQVTM and CDR2 ANQGSEA. The V end lost 4 bases, the J end lost 5 bases, and 9 bases lay between the germline ends. This CDR3 contains 12 residues. This chain's CDR3 is CSVGQGDQPQHF. In DNA form, the CDR3 reads TGCAGCGTTGGGCAGGGTGATCAGCCCCAGCATTTT.

This chain links TRBV28 with TRBJ2-3; D remains ambiguous. The germline CDR1 and CDR2 sequences are MDHEN and SYDVKM. Trimming removed 3 bases from V and 3 bases from J, with 28 bases in between. CDR3 length equals 20 residues. For the CDR3, the DNA is TGTGCCAGCAGTTTCCCCCTTTTCGGTGCGGCCGAGCCTTTGACAGATACGCAGTATTTT. Its protein product is CASSFPLFGAAEPLTDTQYF.

The chain carries TRBV10-2 and TRBJ1-1; D is possibly TRBD1 (5 bases). Germline V gene lookup returns CDR1 WSHSY and CDR2 SAAADI. This CDR3 has 14 amino acids. V lost 10 bases and J 7 bases, leaving 22 bases between the germline ends. The CDR3 DNA reads TGCGCCACCGGCGGGGACTCTGCCTCATATGAAGCTTTCTTT. This sequence encodes CATGGDSASYEAFF.

The rearrangement uses TRBV10-2 and TRBJ2-7; D remains unclear. Trimming pared 3 bases from V and 5 bases from J, leaving 5 bases between. CDR3 length equals 11 residues. Germline V CDR1 and CDR2: WSHSY, SAAADI. CDR3 sequence reads: CASSDTDEQYF. DNA for the CDR3: TGCGCCAGCAGTGACACCGACGAGCAGTACTTC.

This clonotype has more than one count but fewer than ten. This sequence joins TRBV19 and TRBJ2-7, with 9 bases identical to TRBD1. V gave up 3 bases and J gave up 2 bases; unmatched junction bases: 2. This CDR3 has 14 amino acids. CDR1 is LNHDA and CDR2 is SQIVND in the germline V gene (reference sequence). In DNA form, the CDR3 reads TGTGCCAGTAGTATGGGGACAGGGACCTACGAGCAGTACTTC. Translated, it gives CASSMGTGTYEQYF.

This clonotype has more than one count but fewer than ten. J is TRBJ1-5 and V is TRBV20-1; TRBD1 is a possible D gene (5 bases). The CDR3 spans 12 residues. Per germline, CDR1 DFQATT and CDR2 SNEGSKA (reference sequence). V dropped 5 bases and J dropped 6 bases, with 11 bases sitting between them. CDR3 region: CSAVQGSQPQHF. The CDR3 DNA is TGCAGTGCTGTGCAGGGAAGTCAGCCCCAGCATTTT.

This clonotype was detected only a few times. The gene calls are TRBV12-3 or TRBV12-4 and TRBJ2-1; TRBD2 matches at 10 bases. Trimming cost V 5 bases and J 8 bases; bases outside gene matches: 9. This CDR3 is built from 15 residues. This chain's CDR3 is CASSQRLAGGDEQFF. The CDR3 DNA follows: TGTGCCAGCAGTCAAAGACTAGCGGGTGGGGATGAGCAGTTCTTC.